The clone carrying this T cell receptor beta chain has a handful of counts. Its antigen remains unknown. Sequencing of TCR beta was undertaken in CD8+ and CD4+ T cells derived from blood. Those who served as multiple sclerosis controls were treatment-naive patients with stable or active relapsing-remitting disease. The record originates from a study of CD8 T cells in Susac syndrome. Study-wide results and caveats: The number of individuals included in the study's TCR sequencing and HLA analysis was acknowledged as relatively small.

Trimming cost V 2 bases and J 2 bases, with 4 bases left between them. From germline, CDR1 is MNHEY and CDR2 SMNVEV (reference sequence). There are 13 residues in the CDR3. The authors reverse transcribed 0.5 to 1 ug RNA with random hexamers. TCR beta CDR3 was amplified by immunoSEQ multiplex PCR. This amplification extended across 54 Vbeta and 13 Jbeta segments. From the immunoSEQ multiplex PCR reads, TCRdb called clonotypes with MiXCR, one entry per CDR3 protein. The table lists 330,000 or so distinct CDR3 sequences, 75% to 85% of them singletons. The chain links TRBV27 to TRBJ1-5; D call uncertain. The receptor comes from a human donor with multiple sclerosis. Sequencing input: CD8+ T cells from PBMCs. CDR3 in DNA: TGTGCCAGCAGTTTAGCTCGCAATCAGCCCCAGCATTTT. Translating it yields CASSLARNQPQHF.